This record covers a single T cell receptor (beta chain). Its cognate antigen is unknown. The data were produced by immunoSEQ multiplex PCR, yet TCRdb's version contains in-frame clones alone and is incomplete. The sample shows tens of thousands of clones, 60% to 85% of them seen only once. The entry originates in a study of pediatric ulcerative colitis. Study-level background: Most patients had pancolitis, and two had left-sided colitis.

Study-level results: A couple of rectal CDR3 clonotypes occurred in all ulcerative colitis patients. Compared with controls, ulcerative colitis showed greater blood-rectum clone sharing.

Rectal tissue came from one to two pinch biopsies taken at colonoscopy. CDR1 GTSNPN and CDR2 SVGIG come from the germline V gene (reference sequence). The V end lost 0 bases, the J end lost 6 bases, and 6 bases lay between the germline ends. This CDR3 contains 11 residues. V is TRBV30 and J is TRBJ2-7, with D unclear. Sequencing was done on a sample of gut tissue. The sequence derives from a boy younger than 18 with severe ulcerative colitis. CDR3: CAWSVHSEQYF. CDR3 sequence (DNA): TGTGCCTGGAGTGTACACAGCGAGCAGTACTTC.